These T cell receptor beta chains were read from a single sample in a study of blood T cell repertoires in COVID-19. Profiling relied on immunoSEQ multiplex PCR, and the TCRdb table lists in-frame clones only, not all of them. This sample has more than 250,000 clones; about 90% occur once, and the top ten carry approximately 5%. The sequenced sample was PBMCs or T cells enriched from blood (not recorded which). The source of these receptors is a woman aged 30 to 39 who had recovered from COVID-19. The CDR3 runs from the conserved cysteine through the conserved F or W. The D gene is left open where the match is weak. Clone size, where shown, is once, few, many, or a class for clones that have expanded.

>-|TRBJ1-4|TRBV11-2|-
CASSLDLWAGQSNEKLFF
TGTGCCAGCAGCTTAGATCTTTGGGCAGGGCAAAGTAATGAAAAACTGTTTTTT
>-|TRBJ2-7|TRBV29-1|-
CSACWASSSYEQYF
TGCAGCGCATGTTGGGCCTCCAGCTCCTACGAGCAGTACTTC
>-|TRBJ1-3|TRBV19|-
CASRDSRKASGNTIYF
TGTGCCAGTAGGGACAGCCGCAAAGCCTCTGGAAACACCATATATTTT
>-|TRBJ1-1|TRBV6-1|-
CASSEAGRLVTGTEAFF
TGTGCCAGCAGTGAAGCTGGCAGGCTCGTGACGGGGACTGAAGCTTTCTTT
>TRBD1|TRBJ1-5|TRBV6-1|-
CASSGTGGAPNQPQHF
TGTGCCAGCAGTGGGACAGGGGGCGCGCCCAATCAGCCCCAGCATTTT
>-|TRBJ1-1|TRBV10-3|-
CAISTTGKVVGTEAFF
TGTGCCATCAGCACTACCGGGAAGGTGGTCGGCACTGAAGCTTTCTTT
>TRBD2|TRBJ2-1|TRBV4-1|-
CASSQQGLAGGGSYNEQFF
TGCGCCAGCAGCCAGCAGGGACTAGCGGGGGGTGGGTCCTACAATGAGCAGTTCTTC
>-|TRBJ1-1|TRBV30|-
CAWRRGTEAFF
TGTGCCTGGAGAAGGGGCACTGAAGCTTTCTTT
>-|TRBJ1-6|TRBV19|few
CASSPGGRGGTSPLHF
TGTGCCAGTAGTCCCGGGGGGAGGGGTGGGACTTCACCCCTCCACTTT
>TRBD2|TRBJ2-7|TRBV19|-
CASMGGLFYEQYF
TGTGCCAGTATGGGGGGACTATTCTACGAGCAGTACTTC
>TRBD2|TRBJ2-1|TRBV5-5|-
CASSPTGGLAGDYNEQFF
TGTGCCAGCAGCCCAACTGGGGGACTAGCGGGGGATTACAATGAGCAGTTCTTC
>-|TRBJ1-2|TRBV19|-
CASSSPAGDWGYTF
TGTGCCAGTAGTTCCCCCGCCGGGGATTGGGGCTACACCTTC
>-|TRBJ2-7|TRBV12-3/TRBV12-4|-
CASSLNRNEQYF
TGTGCCAGCAGTTTAAACAGGAACGAGCAGTACTTC
>-|TRBJ1-4|TRBV10-1|-
CASSDRGNEKLFF
TGCGCCAGCAGTGACAGGGGTAATGAAAAACTGTTTTTT
>-|TRBJ2-4|TRBV3-1/TRBV3-2|-
CASSQDLGILAKNIQYF
TGTGCCAGCAGCCAAGATCTAGGAATACTAGCCAAAAACATTCAGTACTTC
>-|TRBJ2-7|TRBV30|-
CAWSGAAPYEQYF
TGTGCCTGGAGTGGGGCAGCTCCCTACGAGCAGTACTTC
>-|TRBJ1-1|TRBV9|once
CASSPGLRNTEAFF
TGTGCCAGCAGCCCGGGACTGAGGAACACTGAAGCTTTCTTT
>-|TRBJ2-1|TRBV27|-
CASWLQGSFNEQFF
TGTGCCAGCTGGTTACAGGGTTCGTTCAATGAGCAGTTCTTC
>-|TRBJ2-1|TRBV7-2|-
CASSSGDYNEQFF
TGTGCCAGCAGCTCCGGGGACTACAATGAGCAGTTCTTC
>-|TRBJ1-5|TRBV19|once
CASSIDRGGSNQPQHF
TGTGCCAGTAGTATAGATCGGGGGGGGAGCAATCAGCCCCAGCATTTT
>-|TRBJ1-2|TRBV7-3|-
CASSLLGSSKGGYTF
TGTGCCAGCAGCTTACTAGGGAGCTCGAAAGGGGGCTACACCTTC
>TRBD1|TRBJ2-7|TRBV4-3|-
CASSPGTGPSYEQYF
TGCGCCAGCAGCCCGGGGACAGGGCCCTCCTACGAGCAGTACTTC
>-|TRBJ1-2|TRBV25-1|few
CASSDPGGKNGYTF
TGTGCCAGCAGTGACCCTGGGGGGAAGAATGGCTACACCTTC
>-|TRBJ1-1|TRBV7-3|-
CASSFPGGKAFF
TGTGCCAGCAGCTTCCCGGGAGGCAAAGCTTTCTTT
>-|TRBJ1-2|TRBV20-1|-
CSARDQGGYTF
TGCAGTGCTAGAGATCAGGGTGGCTACACCTTC
>TRBD2|TRBJ2-1|TRBV6-6|-
CASTPGGENYNEQFF
TGTGCCAGCACCCCGGGGGGTGAGAACTACAATGAGCAGTTCTTC
>TRBD1|TRBJ1-2|TRBV3-1/TRBV3-2|-
CASSPRDRGPYGYTF
TGTGCCAGCAGCCCCCGGGACAGGGGGCCCTATGGCTACACCTTC
>-|TRBJ2-4|TRBV7-2|-
CASSLGQILAKNIQYF
TGTGCCAGCAGCTTGGGGCAAATACTAGCCAAAAACATTCAGTACTTC
>-|TRBJ1-1|TRBV19|-
CASSIVGGDTEAFF
TGTGCCAGTAGTATAGTAGGAGGGGACACTGAAGCTTTCTTT
>TRBD1|TRBJ1-1|TRBV18|-
CASSGQGAKVNTEAFF
TGTGCCAGCTCAGGACAGGGGGCGAAGGTGAACACTGAAGCTTTCTTT
>TRBD2|TRBJ2-5|TRBV7-3|once
CASSPAGAGGGGTQYF
TGTGCCAGCAGCCCCGCCGGAGCGGGGGGCGGAGGGACCCAGTACTTC
>-|TRBJ2-2|TRBV19|-
CASSMRDPTFRPNTGELFF
TGTGCCAGTAGTATGCGGGATCCAACCTTCCGACCGAACACCGGGGAGCTGTTTTTT
>TRBD2|TRBJ2-7|TRBV19|-
CASSGLAGNYEQYF
TGTGCCAGTAGTGGGCTAGCGGGTAATTACGAGCAGTACTTC
>-|TRBJ1-1|TRBV12-3/TRBV12-4|few
CASSLWYREAFF
TGTGCCAGCAGTTTATGGTACAGGGAAGCTTTCTTT
>-|TRBJ1-2|TRBV24-1|-
CATSGGSNYGYTF
TGTGCCACCAGTGGAGGATCTAACTATGGCTACACCTTC
>TRBD2|TRBJ2-1|TRBV6-5|-
CASGRLRGEDEQFF
TGTGCCAGCGGTCGGTTGCGGGGGGAGGATGAGCAGTTCTTC
>-|TRBJ1-4|TRBV3-1/TRBV3-2|once
CASSQGTARLFF
TGTGCCAGCAGCCAAGGAACAGCTCGGCTGTTTTTT
>-|TRBJ1-4|TRBV3-1/TRBV3-2|-
CASSQAGGVGRKLFF
TGTGCCAGCAGCCAGGCAGGAGGGGTAGGTCGGAAACTGTTTTTT
>-|TRBJ1-1|TRBV6-5|-
CASSGIGTEAFF
TGTGCCAGTTCAGGGATCGGGACTGAAGCTTTCTTT
>TRBD1|TRBJ1-2|TRBV6-1|-
CASSEEDRGLMYYGYTF
TGTGCCAGCAGTGAGGAAGACAGGGGGCTAATGTACTATGGCTACACCTTC
>-|TRBJ2-3|TRBV27|-
CASSLTRSTDTQYF
TGTGCCAGCAGTTTGACACGGAGCACAGATACGCAGTATTTT
>TRBD2|TRBJ2-1|TRBV27|-
CASSSPKSGAYYNEQFF
TGTGCCAGCAGTTCACCCAAAAGCGGGGCCTACTACAATGAGCAGTTCTTC
>TRBD1|TRBJ2-7|TRBV3-1/TRBV3-2|-
CASSQAGSGGYEQYF
TGTGCCAGCAGCCAAGCAGGTTCAGGGGGCTACGAGCAGTACTTC
>-|TRBJ2-4|TRBV19|once
CASSPDPGTQTQQYF
TGTGCCAGTAGTCCTGACCCCGGGACACAGACCCAGCAGTACTTC
>-|TRBJ1-2|TRBV30|-
CGSVANYGYTF
TGTGGGTCCGTAGCTAACTATGGCTACACCTTC
>-|TRBJ1-6|TRBV18|-
CASSPGTGRPPLHF
TGTGCCAGCTCACCGGGAACAGGGCGGCCACCCCTCCACTTT
>TRBD1|TRBJ1-1|TRBV7-9|-
CASSLRQDRGAFF
TGTGCCAGCAGCTTACGACAGGACAGGGGAGCTTTCTTT
>TRBD1|TRBJ1-6|TRBV28|-
CASSLPDRGNSPLHF
TGTGCCAGCAGTTTGCCCGACAGGGGTAATTCACCCCTCCACTTT
>-|TRBJ1-4|TRBV5-1|-
CASSLAGGELFF
TGCGCCAGCAGCTTGGCTGGGGGGGAACTGTTTTTT
>-|TRBJ1-2|TRBV7-8|-
CASSLGQTYGYTF
TGTGCCAGCAGCCTTGGACAGACATATGGCTACACCTTC
>-|TRBJ1-3|TRBV7-8|-
CASSLGWGGGNTIYF
TGTGCCAGCAGCTTAGGTTGGGGAGGTGGAAACACCATATATTTT
>-|TRBJ1-5|TRBV5-5|-
CASSPSRQGNQPQHF
TGTGCCAGCAGCCCCTCTCGACAGGGCAATCAGCCCCAGCATTTT
>TRBD1|TRBJ2-1|TRBV18|once
CASSPPRQGYNEQFF
TGTGCCAGCTCACCACCGAGACAGGGGTACAATGAGCAGTTCTTC
>TRBD1|TRBJ1-2|TRBV9|-
CASSGRGQGLYGYTF
TGTGCCAGCAGTGGAAGGGGACAGGGGCTTTATGGCTACACCTTC
>-|TRBJ2-1|TRBV5-1|-
CASSSGGYNEQFF
TGCGCCAGCAGCTCCGGGGGTTACAATGAGCAGTTCTTC
>TRBD1|TRBJ2-7|TRBV10-2|once
CASRDRPMVEQYF
TGCGCCAGTCGGGACAGGCCCATGGTGGAGCAGTACTTC
>-|TRBJ1-6|TRBV6-4|-
CASSDRRGGPLHF
TGTGCCAGCAGTGACAGGAGAGGTGGACCCCTCCACTTT
>-|TRBJ1-1|TRBV15|-
CATSTYHVGMNTEAFF
TGTGCCACCAGCACCTACCACGTCGGGATGAACACTGAAGCTTTCTTT
>-|TRBJ1-1|TRBV11-2|-
CASSLDPYRLEDTEAFF
TGTGCCAGCAGCTTAGACCCGTACAGATTAGAAGACACTGAAGCTTTCTTT
>TRBD1|TRBJ1-1|TRBV4-1|-
CASSLGQANTEAFF
TGCGCCAGCAGCCTTGGACAGGCGAACACTGAAGCTTTCTTT